This entry lists 15 T cell receptor beta chains sequenced from one sample in a study of cytomegalovirus exposure and HLA in healthy donors. The primer mix had 60 Vbeta and 13 Jbeta primers. Sequencing was performed with immunoSEQ multiplex PCR; in TCRdb, only in-frame clones are kept and a portion is missing. The sample lists fewer than 90,000 clones, around four fifths occurring once. Source material: PBMCs. The source of these receptors is a man younger than 40 in good health and CMV-seropositive.

The rearrangement joins TRBV5-1 to TRBJ1-2; 12 bases line up with TRBD1. The CDR3 covers 17 residues. Trimming removed 4 bases from V and 4 bases from J; junction bases left unmatched: 11. Germline assignment: CDR1 SGHRS and CDR2 YFSETQ. This CDR3 is CASSTTGTGGGLYGYTF. In DNA, the CDR3 is TGCGCCAGCAGCACCACCGGGACAGGGGGCGGCCTCTATGGCTACACCTTC.

The gene calls are TRBV9 and TRBJ1-5; TRBD1 matches at 11 bases. The germline CDR1 and CDR2 sequences are SGDLS and YYNGEE. Trimming removed 5 bases from V and 5 bases from J; junction bases left unmatched: 3. The CDR3 is 14 residues long. The CDR3 DNA reads TGTGCCAGCAGTGGACAGGGGGCTGATCAGCCCCAGCATTTT. Translating it yields CASSGQGADQPQHF.

The rearrangement joins TRBV11-2 to TRBJ1-1; D is possibly TRBD1 (5 bases). Trimming shortened V by 0 bases and J by 1 base, and 12 bases separated the two germline ends. CDR1 is SGHAT, CDR2 FQNNGV, per germline. The CDR3 has 16 amino acids. As DNA, the CDR3 is TGTGCCAGCAGCTTAGAATTCGGCAGGGCGAACACTGAAGCTTTCTTT. This sequence encodes CASSLEFGRANTEAFF.

This clone was seen only once. This chain links TRBV18 with TRBJ1-5, with TRBD1 as a possible D gene (6 bases). This CDR3 has 18 amino acids. Deletions cut 6 bases from V and 1 base from J, with 22 bases between. CDR1 KGHSH and CDR2 LQKENI come from the germline V gene. CDR3: CASSLQGPILGSNQPQHF. The CDR3 DNA follows: TGTGCCAGCTCGTTACAGGGTCCCATTTTAGGGAGCAATCAGCCCCAGCATTTT. Full variable domain (rest looked up from reference TRBV18 and TRBJ1-5): NAGVMQNPRHLVRRRGQEARLRCSPMKGHSHVYWYRQLPEEGLKFMVYLQKENIIDESGMPKERFSAEFPKEGPSILRIQQVVRGDSAAYFCASSLQGPILGSNQPQHFGDGTRLSIL.

J is TRBJ2-1 and V is TRBV7-3, with TRBD2 identical over 10 bases. Germline V lookup: CDR1 SGHTA, CDR2 FQGTGA. This CDR3 has 18 residues. The junction had 12 bases not matched to a gene; V was cut back by 1 base and J by 6 bases. The CDR3 is CASSLIGSSGGNSNEQFF. DNA for the CDR3: TGTGCCAGCAGCTTAATAGGATCTAGCGGGGGCAACTCCAATGAGCAGTTCTTC.

The V and J genes are TRBV2 and TRBJ2-5, with TRBD2 matching over 9 bases. From germline, CDR1 is SNHLY and CDR2 FYNNEI. J was trimmed by 4 bases and V by 3 bases; bases with no gene match: 3. This CDR3 contains 14 residues. The CDR3 loop reads CASSDPSGAETQYF. For the CDR3, the DNA is TGTGCCAGCAGTGACCCTAGCGGGGCAGAGACCCAGTACTTC. Complete variable domain (other parts from reference TRBV2 and TRBJ2-5): EPEVTQTPSHQVTQMGQEVILRCVPISNHLYFYWYRQILGQKVEFLVSFYNNEISEKSEIFDDQFSVERPDGSNFTLKIRSTKLEDSAMYFCASSDPSGAETQYFGPGTRLLVL.

This clone occurred once. The chain couples TRBV29-1 to TRBJ1-1, with D tentatively TRBD1 (6 bases). The CDR3 covers 17 residues. V was clipped by 6 bases and J by 2 bases, with 25 bases between them. Germline V gives CDR1 SQVTM, CDR2 ANQGSEA. DNA of the CDR3: TGCAGCGTCGTACCCCTAGGCCCAGGGACACAAAACACTGAAGCTTTCTTT. Its protein product is CSVVPLGPGTQNTEAFF.

The chain recombines TRBV6-1 with TRBJ2-7, with no clear D. Germline loops: CDR1 MNHNS, CDR2 SASEGT. V shed 8 bases and J shed 9 bases, with 8 bases lying between them. This CDR3 contains 9 residues. The CDR3 sequence: CASGLRQYF. The CDR3 DNA reads as TGTGCCAGCGGCCTCCGGCAGTACTTC.

This sequence joins TRBV6-4 and TRBJ2-1; 9 bases map to TRBD2. The germline V gene encodes CDR1 MRHNA and CDR2 SNTAGT. J was trimmed by 4 bases and V by 2 bases; bases with no gene match: 6. This CDR3 region has 16 residues. CDR3 amino acids: CASSDAARGGYNEQFF. For the CDR3, the DNA is TGTGCCAGCAGTGACGCTGCGCGGGGGGGGTACAATGAGCAGTTCTTC.

CDR3 residues: CASSTRDRGNEQYF. DNA of the CDR3: TGCGCCAGCAGCACACGGGACAGGGGGAACGAGCAGTACTTC. The gene calls are TRBV5-1 and TRBJ2-7, with 11 nucleotides matching TRBD1. CDR1 is SGHRS, CDR2 YFSETQ, per germline. V gave up 4 bases and J gave up 5 bases; unmatched junction bases: 5. The CDR3 loop spans 14 amino acids.

The V call is TRBV28, the J call TRBJ1-3; D might be TRBD1 (6 bases). Germline V gene lookup returns CDR1 MDHEN and CDR2 SYDVKM. Trimming took 7 bases from V and 5 from J, leaving 15 bases between them. CDR3 length equals 14 residues. CDR3 DNA sequence: TGTGCCAGCACCCTCGGGGGGCACCGAAACACCATATATTTT. Protein product: CASTLGGHRNTIYF.

This clone was detected once. The chain links TRBV5-1 to TRBJ2-1; 9 nucleotides align to TRBD1. J gave up 10 bases and V 1 base, and 9 bases lay outside the gene matches. This CDR3 is 15 amino acids long. CDR1 and CDR2 (germline): SGHRS, YFSETQ. This chain's CDR3 is CASSLTGGARNEQFF. The DNA of the CDR3 is TGCGCCAGCAGCTTGACAGGGGGCGCGAGGAACGAGCAGTTCTTC.

Worth noting for this clone: Germline is not matched at one junction end, which may reflect a read error. The rearrangement uses TRBV7-9 and TRBJ1-6, with 7 bases matching TRBD1. This CDR3 is 16 amino acids long. The germline V gene encodes CDR1 SEHNR and CDR2 FQNEAQ (reference sequence). The CDR3 region is CSSSLTGITYNSPLHF. CDR3 coding DNA: TGTTCCAGCAGCTTGACAGGGATAACCTATAATTCACCCCTCCACTTT.

This chain uses TRBV5-1 with TRBJ2-5; 10 positions match TRBD1. This CDR3 is built from 14 residues. From germline, CDR1 is SGHRS and CDR2 YFSETQ. The junction had 4 bases not matched to a gene; V was cut back by 4 bases and J by 4 bases. The CDR3 DNA follows: TGCGCCAGCAGCATGACAGGGGGCTTAGAGACCCAGTACTTC. Translating gives CASSMTGGLETQYF.

The chain couples TRBV28 to TRBJ2-3; 7 nucleotides line up with TRBD2. There are 15 residues in the CDR3. V lost 5 bases and J lost 0; bases outside the gene matches: 5. Germline V CDR1 and CDR2: MDHEN, SYDVKM. The CDR3, as DNA: TGTGCCAGCAGTCTGGGAGGGGTTAGCACAGATACGCAGTATTTT. The encoded protein is CASSLGGVSTDTQYF. Full variable domain (rest looked up from reference TRBV28 and TRBJ2-3): DVKVTQSSRYLVKRTGEKVFLECVQDMDHENMFWYRQDPGLGLRLIYFSYDVKMKEKGDIPEGYSVSREKKERFSLILESASTNQTSMYLCASSLGGVSTDTQYFGPGTRLTVL.